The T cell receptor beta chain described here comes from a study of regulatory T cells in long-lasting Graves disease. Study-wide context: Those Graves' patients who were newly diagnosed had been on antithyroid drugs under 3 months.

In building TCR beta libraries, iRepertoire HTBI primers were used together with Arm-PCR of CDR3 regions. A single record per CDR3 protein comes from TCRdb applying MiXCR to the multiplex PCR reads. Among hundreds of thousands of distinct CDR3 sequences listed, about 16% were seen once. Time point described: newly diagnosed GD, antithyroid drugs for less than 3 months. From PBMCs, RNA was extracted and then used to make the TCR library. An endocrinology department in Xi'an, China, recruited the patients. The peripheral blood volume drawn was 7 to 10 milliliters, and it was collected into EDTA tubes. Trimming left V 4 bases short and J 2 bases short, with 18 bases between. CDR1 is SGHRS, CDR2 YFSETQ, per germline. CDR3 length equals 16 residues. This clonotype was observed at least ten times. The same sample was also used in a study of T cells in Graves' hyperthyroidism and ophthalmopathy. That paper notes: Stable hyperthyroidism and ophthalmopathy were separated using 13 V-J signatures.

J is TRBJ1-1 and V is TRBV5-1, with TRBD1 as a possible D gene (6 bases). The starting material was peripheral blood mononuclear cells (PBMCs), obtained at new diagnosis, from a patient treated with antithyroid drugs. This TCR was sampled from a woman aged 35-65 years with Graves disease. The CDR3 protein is CASSRVSGQLNTEAFF. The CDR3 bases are TGCGCCAGCAGCCGCGTCAGTGGACAGCTAAACACTGAAGCTTTCTTT.